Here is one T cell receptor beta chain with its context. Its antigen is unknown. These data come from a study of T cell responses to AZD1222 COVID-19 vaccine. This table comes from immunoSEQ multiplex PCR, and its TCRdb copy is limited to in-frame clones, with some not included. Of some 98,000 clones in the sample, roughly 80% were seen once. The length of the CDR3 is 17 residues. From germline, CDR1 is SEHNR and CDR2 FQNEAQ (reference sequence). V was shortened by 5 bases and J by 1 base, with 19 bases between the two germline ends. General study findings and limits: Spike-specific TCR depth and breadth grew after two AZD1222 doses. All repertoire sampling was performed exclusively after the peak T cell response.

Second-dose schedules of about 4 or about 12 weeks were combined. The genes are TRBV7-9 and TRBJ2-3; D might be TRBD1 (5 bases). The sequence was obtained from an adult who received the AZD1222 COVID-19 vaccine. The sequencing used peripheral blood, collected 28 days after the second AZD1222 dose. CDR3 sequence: CASSLSLGRGRTDTQYF. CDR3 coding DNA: TGTGCCAGCAGCCTCTCCCTCGGTAGGGGCCGCACAGATACGCAGTATTTT.